The 15 T cell receptor beta chains reported below all come from one sample, sequenced in a study of shared clonotypes between healthy human individuals. TCRdb's copy holds only in-frame clones and misses some; the assay was immunoSEQ multiplex PCR. The sample includes around 1.1 million clones, 60% to 80% of them seen just once. The material sequenced was memory CD4+ T cells from PBMCs. The subset was: CD45RA-negative fraction. Source of these receptors: a man between 18 and 29 years old in good health. Some clones in this sample may be carry-over from other donors' samples.

The chain joins TRBV5-6 to TRBJ2-3; the D gene is possibly TRBD2 (6 bases). Per germline, CDR1 SGHDT and CDR2 YYEEEE. The V end lost 4 bases, the J end lost 4 bases, and 13 bases lay between the germline ends. This CDR3 contains 14 residues. CDR3 coding DNA: TGTGCCAGCAGCGGGGGAACGGGAGCAGATACGCAGTATTTT. It encodes CASSGGTGADTQYF.

As regards this clone: One junction end does not reproduce the germline sequence, and a read error may be involved. The chain joins TRBV11-2 to TRBJ2-5; D gene uncertain. CDR3 length: 12 residues. Germline CDR1 and CDR2: SGHAT and FQNNGV. The DNA for the CDR3 is TGTGCCAGCAGCTTAGAACAAGGGACCCAGTACTTC. It specifies CASSLEQGTQYF.

The chain employs TRBV4-2 and TRBJ2-3, with TRBD2 as a possible D gene (6 bases). With 3 bases removed from V and 0 bases from J, the gap between germline ends came to 10 bases. Germline assignment: CDR1 LGHNA and CDR2 YNFKEQ. This CDR3 comprises 15 residues. CDR3 sequence reads: CASSQGLSSTDTQYF. The DNA for the CDR3 is TGTGCCAGCAGCCAGGGACTTTCTAGCACAGATACGCAGTATTTT.

A single count supports this clone. A read error may explain this, as a much larger clone is one base away. This specimen includes other DNA sequences encoding the same CDR3. V usage is TRBV7-9 and J usage is TRBJ1-1; D gene ambiguous. Trimming pared 1 base from V and 3 bases from J, leaving 3 bases between. Germline CDR1 and CDR2: SEHNR and FQNEAQ (reference sequence). The CDR3 is made up of 12 amino acids. The CDR3 reads CASSLVDTEAFF. The CDR3 DNA follows: TGTGCCAGCAGCTTAGTGGACACTGAAGCTTTCTTT.

The chain carries TRBV2 and TRBJ1-1; maybe TRBD1 (6 bases). V was clipped by 2 bases and J by 4 bases, with 11 bases between them. Germline values: CDR1 SNHLY, CDR2 FYNNEI. This CDR3 region has 14 residues. CDR3 in amino acids: CASSEYGGGTEAFF. CDR3 DNA: TGTGCCAGCAGTGAATATGGGGGCGGCACTGAAGCTTTCTTT.

The J gene is TRBJ1-1, the V gene TRBV7-8; 7 bases align to TRBD1. This CDR3 contains 15 residues. The junction had 5 bases not matched to a gene; V was cut back by 2 bases and J by 2 bases. Germline-derived CDR1 and CDR2 are SGHVS and FQNEAQ. This CDR3 reads CASSLFGTVNTEAFF. The CDR3 nucleotides read TGTGCCAGCAGCTTATTCGGGACAGTTAACACTGAAGCTTTCTTT. The full variable domain, completed using reference TRBV7-8 and TRBJ1-1, is GAGVSQSPRYKVAKRGQDVALRCDPISGHVSLFWYQQALGQGPEFLTYFQNEAQLDKSGLPSDRFFAERPEGSVSTLKIQRTQQEDSAVYLCASSLFGTVNTEAFFGQGTRLTVV.

This clone has only a few counts. Other nucleotide sequences in the sample specify the same CDR3. The chain couples TRBV9 to TRBJ2-2; D not resolved. The CDR3 is 13 residues long. CDR1 and CDR2 (germline): SGDLS, YYNGEE. Trimming removed 4 bases at V and 2 bases at J, with 6 bases between. CDR3 nucleotides: TGTGCCAGCAGCACCCCCAACACCGGGGAGCTGTTTTTT. Translation: CASSTPNTGELFF.

This clone was detected only a few times. The chain is built from TRBV7-9 and TRBJ2-7; D ambiguous. The ends were cut back, 5 bases at V and 5 bases at J, with 10 bases in the middle. The CDR3 spans 12 residues. Germline V gene sequence: CDR1 SEHNR, CDR2 FQNEAQ (reference sequence). The CDR3: CASSRIENEQYF. The CDR3 DNA sequence: TGTGCCAGCAGCCGGATAGAAAACGAGCAGTACTTC. Based on the CDR3 plus reference TRBV7-9 and TRBJ2-7, the full variable domain is DTGVSQNPRHKITKRGQNVTFRCDPISEHNRLYWYRQTLGQGPEFLTYFQNEAQLEKSRLLSDRFSAERPKGSFSTLEIQRTEQGDSAMYLCASSRIENEQYFGPGTRLTVT.

The V gene is TRBV7-9, the J gene TRBJ2-7, with D possibly being TRBD1 or TRBD2 (5 bases each). Germline V gene data show CDR1 as SEHNR and CDR2 as FQNEAQ (reference sequence). The V gene lost 5 bases and the J gene lost 2 bases, with 13 bases spanning the gap. This CDR3 region has 14 residues. The CDR3 DNA reads as TGTGCCAGCAGCCTTTACGGGGCCCCCTACGAGCAGTACTTC. It codes for CASSLYGAPYEQYF. The whole variable domain, filled in from reference TRBV7-9 and TRBJ2-7, reads DTGVSQNPRHKITKRGQNVTFRCDPISEHNRLYWYRQTLGQGPEFLTYFQNEAQLEKSRLLSDRFSAERPKGSFSTLEIQRTEQGDSAMYLCASSLYGAPYEQYFGPGTRLTVT.

The chain employs TRBV7-9 and TRBJ1-2; D not resolved. Trimming took off 1 base at V and 4 bases at J, with 10 bases between the two ends. This CDR3 contains 14 residues. CDR1 is SEHNR and CDR2 is FQNEAQ in the germline V gene (reference sequence). Written as DNA, the CDR3 is TGTGCCAGCAGCTTAGTCGACGCGGGCTATGGCTACACCTTC. Protein sequence: CASSLVDAGYGYTF. The complete variable domain, with remaining parts taken from reference TRBV7-9 and TRBJ1-2, reads DTGVSQNPRHKITKRGQNVTFRCDPISEHNRLYWYRQTLGQGPEFLTYFQNEAQLEKSRLLSDRFSAERPKGSFSTLEIQRTEQGDSAMYLCASSLVDAGYGYTFGSGTRLTVV.

The rearrangement links TRBV7-8 to TRBJ2-1, with 10 bases fitting TRBD1. V was pared by 5 bases and J by 13 bases, with 8 bases of the junction left unmatched. CDR1 and CDR2 from the germline V gene are SGHVS and FQNEAQ. The CDR3 runs to 13 residues. Written as DNA, the CDR3 is TGTGCCAGCAGCCTCGATCGGACAGGGGGACAGTTCTTC. It specifies CASSLDRTGGQFF.

In this sample, this clone turned up once. The J gene is TRBJ2-2, the V gene TRBV9; D is unresolved. The germline CDR1 and CDR2 sequences are SGDLS and YYNGEE. The length of the CDR3 is 14 residues. The V end lost 1 base, the J end lost 6 bases, and 10 bases lay between the germline ends. The CDR3 sequence is CASSVRVESGELFF. CDR3 in DNA: TGTGCCAGCAGCGTAAGGGTTGAGTCCGGGGAGCTGTTTTTT.

This chain joins TRBV13 and TRBJ2-1; 9 bases are a match to TRBD2. The V gene's germline CDR1 is PRHDT and CDR2 FYEKMQ (reference sequence). V lost 5 bases to trimming and J lost 7 bases; unmatched junction nucleotides: 9. The CDR3 extends over 15 amino acids. The CDR3 protein is CASSRLTSGLNEQFF. The DNA for the CDR3 is TGTGCCAGCAGCCGCCTGACTAGCGGATTGAATGAGCAGTTCTTC.

This clone was observed once. CDR3 in amino acids: CASSPVQAYYEQYF. Here the CDR3 DNA reads TGCGCCAGCAGCCCCGTGCAGGCTTACTACGAGCAGTACTTC. J is TRBJ2-7 and V is TRBV5-1; D unclear. The CDR3 totals 14 residues. V was trimmed by 4 bases and J by 3 bases, leaving 14 bases between them. The germline CDR1 and CDR2 sequences are SGHRS and YFSETQ.

This clone has just one count. The genes are TRBV6-1 and TRBJ2-7; 8 bases are a match to TRBD2. The CDR3 contains 14 residues. Germline CDR1 is MNHNS and CDR2 is SASEGT. The V and J ends lost 7 bases and 2 bases, in that order; junction bases with no gene match: 7. This CDR3 is CASKPAGETYEQYF. In DNA form, the CDR3 reads TGTGCCAGCAAACCAGCGGGGGAGACCTACGAGCAGTACTTC.